This T cell receptor beta chain was retrieved from a study of T cells in Graves' hyperthyroidism and ophthalmopathy. Germline CDR1 reads SGHTA; CDR2 reads FQGNSA. The CDR3 runs to 13 residues. Trimming took 1 base from V and 12 from J, leaving 13 bases between them. It was RNA transcripts that yielded the amplified TCR beta CDR3 regions. HTBI primers were used for first-round RT-PCR of the TCR CDR3. In TCRdb, the multiplex PCR reads were re-called with MiXCR into one record per CDR3 protein. The sample yields 250,000 to 300,000 distinct CDR3 sequences, approximately 17% seen once. With duration under 3 months, ophthalmopathy was active: Clinical Activity Score at least 3, NOSPECS at least 4. It was uncontrolled infection, other autoimmune disease, pregnancy or lactation that excluded patients. This clonotype has just a few counts. What it binds is not known. The study's findings and limits: Ophthalmopathy was separated from stable hyperthyroidism by a 13 V-J model. Within blood appeared most thyroid clonotypes that had expanded above 0.001.

The source material was blood. The V call is TRBV7-2, the J call TRBJ2-1; tentative D call: TRBD2 (5 bases). This TCR derives from a woman aged 55-70 years with Graves' ophthalmopathy. CDR3 DNA: TGTGCCAGCAGCTTAGGGAGGCCGTACCTGCAGTTCTTC. It codes for CASSLGRPYLQFF.